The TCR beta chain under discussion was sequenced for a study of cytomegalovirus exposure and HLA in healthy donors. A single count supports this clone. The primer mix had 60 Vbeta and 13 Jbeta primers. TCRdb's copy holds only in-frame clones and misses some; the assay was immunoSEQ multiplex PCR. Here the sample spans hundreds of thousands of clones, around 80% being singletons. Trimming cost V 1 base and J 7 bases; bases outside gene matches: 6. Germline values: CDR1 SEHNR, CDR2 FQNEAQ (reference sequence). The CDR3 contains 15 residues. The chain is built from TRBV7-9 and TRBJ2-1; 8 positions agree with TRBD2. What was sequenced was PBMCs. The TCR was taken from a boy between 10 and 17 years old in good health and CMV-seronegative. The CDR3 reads CASSLGAGVRNEQFF. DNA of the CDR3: TGTGCCAGCAGCTTAGGAGCGGGAGTTCGTAATGAGCAGTTCTTC. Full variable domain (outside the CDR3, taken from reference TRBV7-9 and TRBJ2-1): DTGVSQNPRHKITKRGQNVTFRCDPISEHNRLYWYRQTLGQGPEFLTYFQNEAQLEKSRLLSDRFSAERPKGSFSTLEIQRTEQGDSAMYLCASSLGAGVRNEQFFGPGTRLTVL.